This T cell receptor beta chain was sequenced during a study of CXCR3-negative and CXCR3-positive naive CD8 T cells. Germline CDR1 SEHNR, CDR2 FQNEAQ (reference sequence). The CDR3 is 16 residues long. UMI-labeled 5' RACE TRB cDNA libraries were prepared from the cells. TCRdb reanalyzed the 5' RACE reads and collapses them to one entry per CDR3 protein, without DNA. The sample is made up of about 62,000 distinct CDR3 sequences, and the top ten hold about 4.4% of it. V usage is TRBV7-9 and J usage is TRBJ2-1; TCRdb's D call of TRBD2 is untestable without DNA. The material sequenced was naive CXCR3- CD8+ T cells from blood. As for subset: CD45RO-CCR7+CD27+CD95- naive CD8+ T cells lacking CXCR3 (TNR3-). The source of this sequence is a human donor in good health. Some clones in this sample may be carry-over from other donors' samples. The chain's CDR3 is CASSLMMGLAPNGQFF.